Each of the 31 T cell receptor beta chains below was sequenced from the same sample in a study of blood T cell repertoires in COVID-19. Libraries were prepared by immunoSEQ multiplex PCR; TCRdb keeps only in-frame clonotypes and omits some of them. The sample carries around 250,000 clones, about 89% recorded once. Sequencing was done on a sample of peripheral blood. The receptors originated from a woman aged 40 to 50 who had recovered from COVID-19.

The chain uses TRBV27 and TRBJ2-2; TRBD2 matches 7 bases. Germline V gives CDR1 MNHEY, CDR2 SMNVEV (reference sequence). The CDR3 is 16 residues long. The J segment lost 5 bases and the V segment lost 2 bases, leaving 8 bases of the junction unmatched. Here the CDR3 DNA reads TGTGCCAGCAGTTTAGGGCCTAGCGGACGTACCGGGGAGCTGTTTTTT. This translates into CASSLGPSGRTGELFF.

On this clone itself: Germline and junction disagree at one end, which may indicate a read error. CDR3 bases: TGTGCCAGCAGCTACTCCGGCGGTACCGGGGAGCTGTTTTTT. It encodes CASSYSGGTGELFF. V is TRBV6-6 and J is TRBJ2-2; D ambiguous. The CDR3 runs 14 residues. In germline, CDR1 is MNHNY, CDR2 SVGAGI (reference sequence).

The chain is built from TRBV2 and TRBJ2-5, with a possible D match to TRBD2 (5 bases). The CDR3 contains 14 residues. The V gene's germline CDR1 is SNHLY and CDR2 FYNNEI. V was trimmed by 3 bases and J by 2 bases, leaving 10 bases between them. The CDR3 sequence: CASSEASTQETQYF. For the CDR3, the DNA is TGTGCCAGCAGTGAGGCTAGCACACAAGAGACCCAGTACTTC.

The rearrangement uses TRBV7-8 and TRBJ2-1; D ambiguous. Trimming pared 2 bases from V and 6 bases from J, leaving 11 bases between. This CDR3 has 14 amino acids. Germline assignment: CDR1 SGHVS and CDR2 FQNEAQ. The CDR3 reads CASSLTLTSNEQFF. CDR3 bases: TGTGCCAGCAGCTTAACTCTTACCTCCAATGAGCAGTTCTTC.

This chain connects TRBV12-3 or TRBV12-4 to TRBJ2-1; maybe TRBD1 (5 bases). This CDR3 comprises 13 residues. Trimming stripped 8 bases from V and 0 bases from J, with 8 bases between. The DNA for the CDR3 is TGTGCCAGCCGGACAACCTCCTACAATGAGCAGTTCTTC. Residues: CASRTTSYNEQFF.

The chain combines TRBV5-1 with TRBJ2-7, with TRBD2 matching 14 bases. The CDR3 has 16 amino acids. J was trimmed by 6 bases and V by 3 bases; bases with no gene match: 8. CDR1 and CDR2 from the germline V gene are SGHRS and YFSETQ. CDR3 nucleotide sequence: TGCGCCAGCAGCTGGGTCCCGGGACTAGCGGGAGTCGAGCAGTACTTC. It encodes CASSWVPGLAGVEQYF.

The rearrangement uses TRBV30 and TRBJ1-5; D is possibly TRBD1 (6 bases). The germline gives CDR1 GTSNPN, CDR2 SVGIG (reference sequence). The CDR3 has 13 residues. The V and J ends lost 4 bases and 4 bases respectively, with 11 bases between them. Written as DNA, the CDR3 is TGTGCCTGGACCTCACAGGGAAATCAGCCCCAGCATTTT. Translation: CAWTSQGNQPQHF.

This chain connects TRBV6-2 or TRBV6-3 to TRBJ2-7; 9 bases map to TRBD1. After removal of 3 bases from V and 6 bases from J, the junction contained 12 bases not matched to a gene. Germline assignment: CDR1 MNHEY and CDR2 SVGEGT. The length of the CDR3 is 16 residues. CDR3 amino acids: CASSYRVGTGSFEQYF. In DNA form, the CDR3 reads TGTGCCAGCAGTTATCGAGTGGGGACAGGGTCGTTCGAGCAGTACTTC.

This clone was recorded once. The chain links TRBV29-1 to TRBJ2-7; 10 bases are a match to TRBD1. V dropped 7 bases and J dropped 1; count of bases not matched to a gene: 4. From germline, CDR1 is SQVTM and CDR2 ANQGSEA. The CDR3 is 13 residues long. The CDR3 DNA is TGCAGCGCAAGGACAGGGGGGTCCTACGAGCAGTACTTC. Translating it yields CSARTGGSYEQYF.

The chain uses TRBV19 and TRBJ2-3; D is possibly TRBD1 (6 bases). The germline V gene encodes CDR1 LNHDA and CDR2 SQIVND (reference sequence). The CDR3 totals 16 residues. V was cut by 7 bases and J by 4 bases, with 21 bases left in between. The CDR3 bases are TGTGCCAGTAAAACAACGGCGAACAGGGCCCCAGATACGCAGTATTTT. Amino acids: CASKTTANRAPDTQYF.

This clone was counted only a few times. The rearrangement links TRBV7-9 to TRBJ2-1, with D possibly TRBD2 on 6 matching bases. CDR3 size: 16 residues. The V end lost 5 bases, the J end lost 9 bases, and 23 bases lay between the germline ends. Germline values: CDR1 SEHNR, CDR2 FQNEAQ (reference sequence). Here the CDR3 reads CASSRRDSAPEREQFF. CDR3 sequence (DNA): TGTGCCAGCAGCCGAAGGGACTCCGCGCCCGAGCGTGAGCAGTTCTTC.

V and J are TRBV6-5 and TRBJ2-7; TRBD2 agrees at 7 bases. Trimming cost V 10 bases and J 4 bases; bases outside gene matches: 10. Germline CDR1 reads MNHEY; CDR2 reads SVGAGI. This CDR3 region has 13 residues. CDR3 in DNA: TGTGCCACTCGGGGAGCGGGGCGTTACGAGCAGTACTTC. Translation: CATRGAGRYEQYF.

This clone was seen more than once but under ten times. The chain carries TRBV2 and TRBJ2-7, with 10 nucleotides matching TRBD2. This CDR3 contains 17 residues. The germline V gene has CDR1 SNHLY and CDR2 FYNNEI. The trim removed 0 bases at V and 3 bases at J, leaving 8 bases unmatched. The DNA for the CDR3 is TGTGCCAGCAGTGAAGCGCTTGGACTAGCGGCAAGCTACGAGCAGTACTTC. Its translation: CASSEALGLAASYEQYF.

This clone has only a few counts. This chain connects TRBV7-2 to TRBJ2-7; TRBD1 aligns across 10 bases. This CDR3 region has 17 residues. Germline V CDR1 and CDR2: SGHTA, FQGNSA. J lost 3 bases, V lost 5 bases, and 13 bases had no gene match. The CDR3, as DNA: TGTGCCAGCAGCCCCCGACAGGGGGCGTCAATTGTCTACGAGCAGTACTTC. It specifies CASSPRQGASIVYEQYF.

The chain combines TRBV3-1 (or the pseudogene TRBV3-2) with TRBJ2-5; possibly TRBD2 for D (6 bases). V dropped 1 base and J dropped 5 bases, with 14 bases sitting between them. The CDR3 has 15 residues. The germline V gene has CDR1 LGHDT and CDR2 YNNKEL (reference sequence). CDR3: CASSQGAGSRETQYF. The CDR3 nucleotides are TGTGCCAGCAGCCAAGGGGCCGGGAGCAGGGAGACCCAGTACTTC.

The chain has TRBV11-3 and TRBJ2-5, with TRBD2 identical over 13 bases. The CDR3 is made up of 16 amino acids. Trimming took 5 bases from V and 2 from J; bases not matched to a gene: 5. Germline V lookup: CDR1 SGHNT, CDR2 YENEEA. In nucleotides, the CDR3 is TGTGCCAGCAGCCCGTGGACTAGCGGGAGACAAGAGACCCAGTACTTC. It encodes CASSPWTSGRQETQYF.

CDR3 loop: CASSPLPSGGRYEQYF. The CDR3 coding sequence is TGTGCCAGCTCACCACTCCCTAGCGGGGGTCGGTACGAGCAGTACTTC. V is TRBV18 and J is TRBJ2-7, with 10 bases fitting TRBD2. Germline values: CDR1 KGHSH, CDR2 LQKENI. With V trimmed by 1 base and J by 4 bases, 7 bases remained unmatched. The CDR3 sequence is 16 residues long.

CDR3 residues: CASSPSAYEQYF. The CDR3 DNA reads TGCGCCAGCAGTCCATCGGCCTACGAGCAGTACTTC. The chain couples TRBV10-2 to TRBJ2-7; no definite D call. The CDR3 is made up of 12 amino acids. V lost 5 bases to trimming and J lost 2 bases, with 7 bases between them. Germline V gene lookup returns CDR1 WSHSY and CDR2 SAAADI.

This clone has a handful of counts. The rearrangement links TRBV29-1 to TRBJ2-7; D not certain. This CDR3 has 11 residues. Trimming left V 7 bases short and J 0 bases short, with 7 bases between. In germline, CDR1 is SQVTM, CDR2 ANQGSEA. This CDR3 is CSASSSYEQYF. The CDR3 DNA sequence: TGCAGCGCCTCGAGCTCCTACGAGCAGTACTTC.

The rearrangement uses TRBV27 and TRBJ2-2; 7 bases fit TRBD2. V dropped 5 bases and J dropped 2; count of bases not matched to a gene: 8. The CDR3 totals 16 residues. The germline V gene has CDR1 MNHEY and CDR2 SMNVEV (reference sequence). The chain's CDR3 is CASSPSTSANTGELFF. CDR3 in DNA: TGTGCCAGCAGTCCGAGCACTAGCGCCAACACCGGGGAGCTGTTTTTT.

The genes are TRBV18 and TRBJ1-3, with unresolved D. This CDR3 is 13 amino acids long. With 0 bases removed from V and 11 bases from J, the gap between germline ends came to 11 bases. CDR1 and CDR2 (germline): KGHSH, LQKENI. The CDR3 nucleotides are TGTGCCAGCTCACCACCGGAGGGATGGGCCATATATTTT. Amino acid sequence: CASSPPEGWAIYF.

The chain couples TRBV19 to TRBJ1-5; D is undetermined. The CDR3 totals 15 residues. The V and J ends lost 8 bases and 2 bases respectively, with 16 bases between them. Germline V lookup: CDR1 LNHDA, CDR2 SQIVND (reference sequence). In nucleotides, the CDR3 is TGTGCCAGTTACAGCGTCGCGGGTGGCAATCAGCCCCAGCATTTT. Translating it yields CASYSVAGGNQPQHF.

The sample holds a few counts of this clone. V and J are TRBV19 and TRBJ2-5; D gene uncertain. V was clipped by 1 base and J by 2 bases, with 5 bases between them. The germline V gene encodes CDR1 LNHDA and CDR2 SQIVND (reference sequence). CDR3 size: 13 residues. The CDR3 sequence: CASSIALQETQYF. The CDR3 DNA reads TGTGCCAGTAGTATAGCCTTACAAGAGACCCAGTACTTC.

The CDR3 spells CASSSRVGASGNEQFF. Written as DNA, the CDR3 is TGTGCCAGCAGCTCCCGAGTTGGGGCTAGCGGCAATGAGCAGTTCTTC. The chain carries TRBV5-4 and TRBJ2-1; the match to TRBD2 covers 7 bases. CDR1 SGHNT and CDR2 YYREEE come from the germline V gene (reference sequence). CDR3 length equals 16 residues. The trim removed 3 bases at V and 6 bases at J, leaving 12 bases unmatched.

For the CDR3, the DNA is TGTGCCAGCAGCGTCGGCACCCAGGGGGCTGGAAACACCATATATTTT. Encoded protein: CASSVGTQGAGNTIYF. The V and J genes are TRBV9 and TRBJ1-3; 7 nucleotides agree with TRBD1. CDR1 SGDLS and CDR2 YYNGEE come from the germline V gene. CDR3 size: 16 residues. V lost 2 bases and J lost 2; bases outside the gene matches: 7.

The chain joins TRBV5-4 to TRBJ2-7; 9 nucleotides agree with TRBD1. The CDR3 spans 13 residues. Germline V lookup: CDR1 SGHNT, CDR2 YYREEE (reference sequence). Trimming took 3 bases from V and 2 from J; bases not matched to a gene: 0. The DNA of the CDR3 is TGTGCCAGCAGCTGGGACAGGGCCTACGAGCAGTACTTC. Protein product: CASSWDRAYEQYF.

The chain uses TRBV27 and TRBJ2-2, with TRBD1 as a possible D gene (6 bases). This CDR3 is built from 13 residues. Germline V gene data show CDR1 as MNHEY and CDR2 as SMNVEV (reference sequence). The V end was cut by 8 bases, the J end by 4 bases, with 11 bases between. The CDR3 is CASGTSGTGELFF. The CDR3 DNA reads as TGTGCCAGCGGGACATCTGGCACCGGGGAGCTGTTTTTT.

The gene calls are TRBV2 and TRBJ1-1, with a possible D match to TRBD1 (5 bases). V lost 4 bases, J lost 5 bases, and 20 bases lay in between. CDR3 length: 16 residues. The germline V gene has CDR1 SNHLY and CDR2 FYNNEI. The chain's CDR3 is CASSGTAGLVGTEAFF. The CDR3 bases are TGTGCCAGCAGTGGTACGGCAGGGCTCGTTGGGACTGAAGCTTTCTTT.

V and J are TRBV18 and TRBJ1-1, with 12 bases matching TRBD1. Germline V CDR1 and CDR2: KGHSH, LQKENI. This CDR3 has 16 residues. Trimming took 4 bases from V and 6 from J; bases not matched to a gene: 9. The CDR3 protein is CASSRGTGGESAEAFF. CDR3 sequence (DNA): TGTGCCAGCTCACGAGGGACAGGGGGCGAGTCAGCTGAAGCTTTCTTT.

The CDR3 DNA reads TGTGCCACCAGCAGCCGAACAACTAGCGGGCTCTCCTACAATGAGCAGTTCTTC. Its translation: CATSSRTTSGLSYNEQFF. This rearrangement joins TRBV15 to TRBJ2-1; 9 bases line up with TRBD2. This CDR3 spans 18 amino acids. The germline V gene encodes CDR1 LNHNV and CDR2 YYDKDF (reference sequence). V gave up 3 bases and J gave up 0 bases; unmatched junction bases: 9.

The rearrangement uses TRBV6-5 and TRBJ2-7, with D perhaps TRBD2 (7 bases). This CDR3 is built from 15 residues. V lost 6 bases and J lost 3, with 18 bases in between. In germline, CDR1 is MNHEY, CDR2 SVGAGI. CDR3 sequence reads: CASRGGGQPNYEQYF. In nucleotides, the CDR3 is TGTGCCAGCAGGGGAGGGGGGCAACCAAACTACGAGCAGTACTTC.